This TCR beta chain was observed in a study of blood T cell repertoires in COVID-19. Overall study context: T cells, B-cell-depleted T cells, or PBMCs provided the cDNA or gDNA that served as material.

In the source study's methods: Quantification of nucleated cells was approximated via reference gene primer amplification. Assay used: immunoSEQ multiplex PCR; TCRdb lists only in-frame clones, some missing. The DNA was the basis for D and trimming; V, J and clone size are from that table. The table records around 62,000 clones, more than 75% of them present only once. Donors were grouped by their self-reported clinical history. The V end lost 0 bases, the J end lost 3 bases, and 15 bases lay between the germline ends. This CDR3 has 16 residues. Germline-derived CDR1 and CDR2 are SGDLS and YYNGEE. Sample: PBMCs or T cells enriched from blood (not recorded which). The chain employs TRBV9 and TRBJ1-1; TRBD1 is a possible D gene (5 bases). The receptor was isolated from a woman in her thirties or forties who had recovered from COVID-19. In nucleotides, the CDR3 is TGTGCCAGCAGCGTAGCTATTGGGAGGGGACACACTGAAGCTTTCTTT. This encodes CASSVAIGRGHTEAFF.